The 30 T cell receptor beta chains below come from one sample, sequenced in a study of T-cell reconstitution after alpha-beta-depleted transplantation in children. Unique molecular identifiers were incorporated during preparation of the TCRbeta library. TCRdb reprocessed the PCR reads via MiXCR and lists one record per CDR3 protein. Of roughly 670,000 distinct CDR3 sequences listed, around 13% are singletons. Sequencing used PBMCs, obtained before TCRalphabeta/CD19-depleted stem cell transplant. The receptors stem from a girl under 10 years old with congenital amegakaryocytic thrombocytopenia, due to receive a stem cell transplant.

This clonotype was seen more than once but under ten times. The chain recombines TRBV14 with TRBJ2-5; D not resolved. The germline CDR1 and CDR2 sequences are SGHDN and FVKESK. This CDR3 spans 16 amino acids. The V gene lost 2 bases and the J gene lost 0 bases, with 13 bases spanning the gap. This CDR3 reads CASSQTASRDQETQYF. CDR3 DNA sequence: TGTGCCAGCAGCCAAACCGCTTCTAGAGACCAAGAGACCCAGTACTTC.

This clonotype was seen many times. This rearrangement joins TRBV20-1 to TRBJ1-5; 10 bases agree with TRBD1. In germline, CDR1 is DFQATT, CDR2 SNEGSKA (reference sequence). This CDR3 region has 17 residues. With 6 bases clipped from V and 6 bases from J, the junction kept 17 bases outside the gene matches. The CDR3 bases are TGCAGTGCCGGGGACAGGGGTAGTGTAGGTGATATTCAGCCCCAGCATTTT. It yields the protein CSAGDRGSVGDIQPQHF.

This clonotype was recorded at least ten times. The chain is built from TRBV10-3 and TRBJ2-6; the D call may be TRBD1 or TRBD2 (5 bases each). The CDR3 sequence is 16 residues long. The ends were cut back, 0 bases at V and 4 bases at J, with 10 bases in the middle. CDR1 is ENHRY, CDR2 SYGVKD, per germline. The CDR3 DNA reads TGTGCCATCAGTGAGTCGAGAGGGGCCGGGGCCAACGTCCTGACTTTC. Protein: CAISESRGAGANVLTF.

There are a few counts of this clonotype. The genes are TRBV28 and TRBJ2-7, with TRBD2 matching over 7 bases. This CDR3 comprises 16 residues. After removal of 0 bases from V and 0 bases from J, the junction contained 5 bases not matched to a gene. Germline lookup yields CDR1 MDHEN and CDR2 SYDVKM. CDR3 residues: CASSLWAGVGSYEQYF. The DNA of the CDR3 is TGTGCCAGCAGTTTATGGGCGGGAGTCGGCTCCTACGAGCAGTACTTC.

This clonotype was observed once. The rearrangement uses TRBV19 and TRBJ2-7, with 7 nucleotides matching TRBD1. Germline V CDR1 and CDR2: LNHDA, SQIVND (reference sequence). With 4 bases clipped from V and 2 bases from J, the junction kept 11 bases outside the gene matches. The CDR3 contains 16 residues. CDR3 amino acids: CASSNDRDRNPYEQYF. The CDR3 region has the DNA TGTGCCAGTAGTAATGACCGGGACAGAAATCCCTACGAGCAGTACTTC.

In this sample, this clonotype turned up many times. The chain has TRBV20-1 and TRBJ2-5, with 7 bases matching TRBD1. After removal of 1 base from V and 4 bases from J, the junction contained 6 bases not matched to a gene. CDR3 length: 14 amino acids. Per the germline V gene, CDR1 is DFQATT and CDR2 is SNEGSKA (reference sequence). CDR3 residues: CSARGQGGGETQYF. DNA of the CDR3: TGCAGTGCTAGAGGACAGGGTGGTGGAGAGACCCAGTACTTC.

This clonotype was seen repeatedly, ten times or more. The V gene is TRBV24-1, the J gene TRBJ2-1; 9 bases are a match to TRBD1. Germline CDR1 is KGHDR and CDR2 is SFDVKD. This CDR3 contains 15 residues. With V trimmed by 4 bases and J by 6 bases, 6 bases remained unmatched. This CDR3 is CATSDPGQGSNEQFF. Here the CDR3 DNA reads TGTGCCACCAGTGACCCGGGACAGGGATCCAATGAGCAGTTCTTC.

This clonotype was counted at least ten times. The chain is built from TRBV10-3 and TRBJ2-7; D is possibly TRBD1 (6 bases). V was pared by 2 bases and J by 5 bases, with 10 bases between. The germline CDR1 and CDR2 sequences are ENHRY and SYGVKD. This CDR3 spans 13 amino acids. This CDR3 reads CAISEGTRNEQYF. The CDR3 DNA is TGTGCCATCAGTGAGGGGACAAGGAACGAGCAGTACTTC.

This clonotype was observed many times. The V and J genes are TRBV12-3 or TRBV12-4 and TRBJ2-7; D is unresolved. Trimming took off 4 bases at V and 2 bases at J, with 9 bases between the two ends. CDR3 length: 13 residues. Here the CDR3 DNA reads TGTGCCAGCAGTTCCCTAGGGCCCTACGAGCAGTACTTC. Protein sequence: CASSSLGPYEQYF.

This clonotype has at least ten counts. This chain connects TRBV5-1 to TRBJ2-1; maybe TRBD2 (6 bases). The ends were cut back, 0 bases at V and 2 bases at J, with 9 bases in the middle. The CDR3 length is 15 residues. Germline V CDR1 and CDR2: SGHRS, YFSETQ. The CDR3 bases are TGCGCCAGCAGCTTGGAGCGGGCCACCTACAATGAGCAGTTCTTC. Translating it yields CASSLERATYNEQFF.

This clonotype came up many times. The J gene is TRBJ1-3, the V gene TRBV6-5; weak D call: TRBD1 (6 bases). Germline V gene sequence: CDR1 MNHEY, CDR2 SVGAGI. CDR3 length: 14 residues. Trimming shortened V by 2 bases and J by 5 bases, and 10 bases separated the two germline ends. DNA for the CDR3: TGTGCCAGCAGTTACCGCGGACAGAGAAACACCATATATTTT. This translates into CASSYRGQRNTIYF.

This clonotype was observed many times. The chain is built from TRBV6-5 and TRBJ2-4; 9 bases fit TRBD2. Trimming removed 2 bases from V and 0 bases from J; junction bases left unmatched: 11. The CDR3 sequence is 19 residues long. In germline, CDR1 is MNHEY, CDR2 SVGAGI. In nucleotides, the CDR3 is TGTGCCAGCAGTTACATTGACGTTATAGCGGGAGCAGCCAAAAACATTCAGTACTTC. This encodes CASSYIDVIAGAAKNIQYF.

This clonotype appeared a few times. The CDR3 DNA is TGCAGTGCCCCCCGGGGCGACGAGCAGTACTTC. It is translated as CSAPRGDEQYF. The chain recombines TRBV20-1 with TRBJ2-7; tentatively, D is TRBD1 or TRBD2 (5 bases each). There are 11 residues in the CDR3. CDR1 is DFQATT, CDR2 SNEGSKA, per germline (reference sequence). V dropped 6 bases and J dropped 5 bases, with 11 bases sitting between them.

This chain links TRBV7-3 with TRBJ1-5; 8 bases fit TRBD1. The V segment lost 5 bases and the J segment 3 bases; nucleotides outside the gene matches: 18. CDR3 length: 19 amino acids. Germline assignment: CDR1 SGHTA and CDR2 FQGTGA. The DNA of the CDR3 is TGTGCCAGCAGCACAAACGGCGGGACAGGAGCGCAGAACAATCAGCCCCAGCATTTT. It yields the protein CASSTNGGTGAQNNQPQHF.

In this sample, this clonotype turned up a few times. The chain carries TRBV7-9 and TRBJ2-3, with D possibly called TRBD1 or TRBD2 (5 bases each). Germline assignment: CDR1 SEHNR and CDR2 FQNEAQ (reference sequence). V lost 0 bases, J lost 9 bases, and 10 bases lay in between. This CDR3 contains 13 residues. Here the CDR3 reads CASSLATRGTQYF. CDR3 in DNA: TGTGCCAGCAGCTTAGCAACTAGGGGAACGCAGTATTTT.

This clonotype was seen repeatedly, ten times or more. The chain employs TRBV20-1 and TRBJ1-6; 9 positions agree with TRBD1. CDR1 and CDR2 (germline): DFQATT, SNEGSKA (reference sequence). V trimming: 3 bases; J trimming: 9 bases; junction bases outside the gene matches: 12. CDR3 size: 16 residues. The CDR3: CSARGLDRGGGSPLHF. The CDR3 coding sequence is TGCAGTGCTAGGGGGTTGGACAGGGGAGGTGGTTCACCCCTCCACTTT.

This clonotype was counted a few times. The genes are TRBV12-3 or TRBV12-4 and TRBJ2-5; D unclear. CDR3 size: 15 residues. Trimming left V 4 bases short and J 0 bases short, with 12 bases between. CDR3 in amino acids: CASSSNLGYQETQYF. CDR3 in DNA: TGTGCCAGCAGTTCCAACCTAGGCTACCAAGAGACCCAGTACTTC.

This clonotype was observed many times. The chain recombines TRBV10-3 with TRBJ2-2; D gene ambiguous. Germline assignment: CDR1 ENHRY and CDR2 SYGVKD. The CDR3 runs 14 residues. Trimming left V 4 bases short and J 1 base short, with 7 bases between. CDR3 region: CAISVPENTGELFF. The CDR3 nucleotides are TGTGCCATCAGTGTGCCGGAGAACACCGGGGAGCTGTTTTTT.

This clonotype was observed many times. The gene calls are TRBV20-1 and TRBJ2-3; 10 bases line up with TRBD2. The ends lost 6 bases at V and 1 base at J; junction bases unmatched: 10. Germline CDR1 DFQATT, CDR2 SNEGSKA (reference sequence). The CDR3 spans 16 residues. The CDR3 sequence: CSAPGGLAGGTDTQYF. The CDR3 coding sequence is TGCAGTGCCCCAGGGGGGCTAGCGGGGGGCACAGATACGCAGTATTTT.

This clonotype occurred many times. DNA of the CDR3: TGTGCCAGCAGCACCGACCCGGTCGTGGATACGCAGTATTTT. Translated, it gives CASSTDPVVDTQYF. J is TRBJ2-3 and V is TRBV6-1, with unresolved D. V was pared by 6 bases and J by 6 bases, with 16 bases between. This CDR3 is 14 amino acids long. CDR1 is MNHNS and CDR2 is SASEGT in the germline V gene.

Many counts were recorded for this clonotype. The gene calls are TRBV29-1 and TRBJ2-3; a possible D gene is TRBD2 (6 bases). Deletions cut 7 bases from V and 4 bases from J, with 18 bases between. In germline, CDR1 is SQVTM, CDR2 ANQGSEA. This CDR3 has 14 residues. For the CDR3, the DNA is TGCAGCGAACTAAAGGCCGGGAGCGCAGATACGCAGTATTTT. Its translation is CSELKAGSADTQYF.

This clonotype occurred a few times. The chain uses TRBV20-1 and TRBJ1-1; D gene uncertain. Germline lookup yields CDR1 DFQATT and CDR2 SNEGSKA (reference sequence). The CDR3 spans 14 residues. CDR3 in amino acids: CGCSAPFMNTEAFF. CDR3 bases: TGCGGGTGTTCCGCCCCCTTTATGAACACTGAAGCTTTCTTT.

This clonotype was counted a few times. The chain recombines TRBV27 with TRBJ1-1; D is possibly TRBD1 (6 bases). Trimming shortened V by 5 bases and J by 3 bases, and 13 bases separated the two germline ends. CDR1 is MNHEY and CDR2 is SMNVEV in the germline V gene (reference sequence). The CDR3 extends over 14 amino acids. The CDR3 sequence is CASSNNQGYTEAFF. Here the CDR3 DNA reads TGTGCCAGCAGTAATAACCAGGGGTACACTGAAGCTTTCTTT.

The chain carries TRBV28 and TRBJ2-2; 9 bases are a match to TRBD2. Germline V gene lookup returns CDR1 MDHEN and CDR2 SYDVKM. The CDR3 covers 16 residues. V shed 7 bases and J 4 bases; nucleotides not matched to a gene: 10. The CDR3 protein is CASIPVAGGGTGELFF. The CDR3 DNA sequence: TGTGCCAGCATCCCGGTTGCGGGAGGGGGCACCGGGGAGCTGTTTTTT.

This clonotype came up many times. This rearrangement joins TRBV12-3 or TRBV12-4 to TRBJ1-1; D unclear. The length of the CDR3 is 15 residues. Between the trimmed V and J ends, which lost 0 bases and 7 bases, there was a span of 15 bases. The CDR3 bases are TGTGCCAGCAGTTTAGCAGTGGCTGATGAAGTTGAAGCTTTCTTT. Protein sequence: CASSLAVADEVEAFF.

This clonotype was seen at least ten times. This sequence joins TRBV28 and TRBJ2-5; D not resolved. The V gene lost 5 bases and the J gene lost 5 bases, with 12 bases spanning the gap. CDR3 length equals 13 residues. The germline V gene encodes CDR1 MDHEN and CDR2 SYDVKM. The CDR3 loop is CASSLVKGETQYF. The CDR3 DNA follows: TGTGCCAGCAGTCTTGTAAAGGGCGAGACCCAGTACTTC.

This clonotype has ten or more counts. The chain recombines TRBV5-1 with TRBJ2-5, with D hard to call. The CDR3 has 13 residues. V gave up 1 base and J gave up 1 base, with 5 bases separating them. Germline loops: CDR1 SGHRS, CDR2 YFSETQ. The chain's CDR3 is CASSLSSQETQYF. The CDR3 bases are TGCGCCAGCAGCTTGTCTAGCCAAGAGACCCAGTACTTC.

Notes on this clonotype: Mismatch with germline at one junction end may stem from a read error. V usage is TRBV20-1 and J usage is TRBJ2-5, with TRBD2 matching 9 bases. CDR3 size: 13 residues. The germline V gene has CDR1 DFQATT and CDR2 SNEGSKA (reference sequence). The CDR3 here is CSARTSGQETQSF. The DNA of the CDR3 is TGCAGTGCTAGGACTAGCGGACAAGAGACCCAGTCCTTC.

The J gene is TRBJ1-6, the V gene TRBV12-3 or TRBV12-4, with no clear D. Trimming left V 3 bases short and J 6 bases short, with 3 bases between. The CDR3 sequence is 12 residues long. This chain's CDR3 is CASSFANSPLHF. The CDR3 DNA reads TGTGCCAGCAGTTTTGCTAATTCACCCCTCCACTTT.

CDR3 DNA: TGTGCCAGCAGCTTAGCGCTGGGGGACGGTCAGCCCCAGCATTTT. Amino acids: CASSLALGDGQPQHF. V usage is TRBV7-2 and J usage is TRBJ1-5; the D gene is possibly TRBD1 (5 bases). The CDR3 totals 15 residues. With 0 bases removed from V and 6 bases from J, the gap between germline ends came to 12 bases. Germline V CDR1 and CDR2: SGHTA, FQGNSA.